This T cell receptor (beta chain) was found in a study of Ad26.COV2.S vaccination and SARS-CoV-2 variants. Looking at the study overall: Donor got 5x10^10 or 1x10^11 viral particles of Ad26.COV2.S.

Concerning this clone itself: The antigen is undetermined.

Repertoires were generated with immunoSEQ multiplex PCR, while TCRdb's copy carries only in-frame clones and drops some. This table has under 550,000 clones, more than 80% appearing once. Study observations and caveats: The TCR breadth and depth analyses may have produced an underestimate of total T cell responses. Participants in the vaccine arm had higher spike-specific TCR breadth; placebo recipients had lower. Across vaccine and placebo recipients, the breadth of non-spike TCRs was similar.

The V end was cut by 2 bases, the J end by 5 bases, with 13 bases between. Germline V gene data show CDR1 as LNHDA and CDR2 as SQIVND (reference sequence). This CDR3 is 15 amino acids long. Treatment reported: around 19 received Ad26.COV2.S at low or high dose, single or two shots; about 5 received placebo; per-sample allocation not given. Day 63 following the first vaccine or placebo injection was when the samples were taken. This sample comprised peripheral blood, obtained in a trial of Ad26.COV2.S vaccine versus placebo. The rearrangement links TRBV19 to TRBJ1-5, with a possible D match to TRBD1 (5 bases). This TCR came from a person aged 18 to 65 who received the Ad26.COV2.S COVID-19 vaccine or a placebo. The CDR3 loop is CASSITRGWDQPQHF. The CDR3 DNA is TGTGCCAGTAGTATAACGCGGGGGTGGGATCAGCCCCAGCATTTT.